This T cell receptor beta chain was obtained from a study of cytomegalovirus exposure and HLA in healthy donors. Of note for this clone: What it binds is not known.

PCR used 60 Vbeta primers and 13 Jbeta primers. The repertoire was sequenced with immunoSEQ multiplex PCR; TCRdb's copy has only in-frame clones and lacks some. The profile shows about 94,000 clones, over 60% of them singletons. Study outcomes and limitations: A missense variant in DCLRE1C was later tied to TCR beta V- and J-gene trimming. Later work associated over 15,000 TCR beta sequences with HLA alleles at 0.05 false discovery rate. Cytomegalovirus-associated TCR beta chains were listed, numbering over 150.

The source is a man aged 30 to 45 in good health and CMV-seronegative. Sequencing was performed on PBMCs.

The CDR3 DNA follows: TGCGCCAGCAGCCCTCCCAGTCCCTACGAGCAGTACTTC. Translation gives CASSPPSPYEQYF. The chain joins TRBV5-1 to TRBJ2-7; D not certain. The germline V gene encodes CDR1 SGHRS and CDR2 YFSETQ. Trimming removed 4 bases at V and 2 bases at J, with 10 bases between. The CDR3 extends over 13 amino acids. Using reference TRBV5-1 and TRBJ2-7 for the parts outside the CDR3, the full variable domain is KAGVTQTPRYLIKTRGQQVTLSCSPISGHRSVSWYQQTPGQGLQFLFEYFSETQRNKGNFPGRFSGRQFSNSRSEMNVSTLELGDSALYLCASSPPSPYEQYFGPGTRLTVT.